This entry features one T cell receptor beta chain sequence. Allocation to cohorts depended on clinical history reported by the participants. For recovered donors of Cohort 3, there were two negative PCRs, clearance, or symptom resolution. The data are from a study of blood T cell repertoires in COVID-19. The overall study: Samples of COVID-19 (acute and convalescent) were obtained from the United States, Italy and Spain.

Per the germline V gene, CDR1 is SEHNR and CDR2 is FQNEAQ (reference sequence). There are 14 residues in the CDR3. V dropped 5 bases and J dropped 2 bases, with 13 bases sitting between them. Profiling relied on immunoSEQ multiplex PCR, and the TCRdb table lists in-frame clones only, not all of them. The sample has about 330,000 clones, roughly nine tenths seen once. Sequencing was done on a sample of PBMCs or T cells enriched from blood (not recorded which). The source of this sequence is a woman aged 25 to 39 who had recovered from COVID-19. The chain is built from TRBV7-9 and TRBJ2-7, with D possibly being TRBD1 (5 bases). Here the CDR3 DNA reads TGTGCCAGCAGCAAGACAGTTACTCCCTACGAGCAGTACTTC. Translation: CASSKTVTPYEQYF.